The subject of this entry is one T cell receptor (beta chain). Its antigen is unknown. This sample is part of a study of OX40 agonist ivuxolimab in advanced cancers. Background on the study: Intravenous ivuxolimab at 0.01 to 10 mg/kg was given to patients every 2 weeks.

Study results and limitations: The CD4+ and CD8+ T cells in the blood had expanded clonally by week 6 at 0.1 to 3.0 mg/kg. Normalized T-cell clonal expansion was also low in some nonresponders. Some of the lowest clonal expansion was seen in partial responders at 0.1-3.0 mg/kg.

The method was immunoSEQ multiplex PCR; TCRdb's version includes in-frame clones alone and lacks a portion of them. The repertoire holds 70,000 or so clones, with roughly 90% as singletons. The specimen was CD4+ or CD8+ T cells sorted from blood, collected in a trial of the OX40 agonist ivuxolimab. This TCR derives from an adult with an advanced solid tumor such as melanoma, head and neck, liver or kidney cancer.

CDR3 in DNA: TGTGCTAGTGGTTTGCCCGGACAGATCTATGGCTACACCTTC. It specifies CASGLPGQIYGYTF. The chain uses TRBV12-5 and TRBJ1-2, with a tentative D call TRBD1 (6 bases). Germline-derived CDR1 and CDR2 are LGHNT and FRNRAP. Trimming left V 2 bases short and J 4 bases short, with 11 bases between. The CDR3 has 14 residues.